The 27 T cell receptor beta chains below were found in one sample sequenced in a study of control samples from healthy donors and cancer patients. The assay was immunoSEQ multiplex PCR, and TCRdb's table has in-frame clones only and misses some. The data contain about 110,000 clones, roughly 79% of them singletons. Sequences were obtained from blood. These receptors were collected from a man between 18 and 35 years old in good health.

The chain is built from TRBV4-2 and TRBJ2-2, with D perhaps assigned TRBD1 or TRBD2 (7 bases each). CDR3 size: 16 residues. V lost 0 bases to trimming and J lost 7 bases, with 15 bases between them. Germline V gene sequence: CDR1 LGHNA, CDR2 YNFKEQ. Written as DNA, the CDR3 is TGTGCCAGCAGCCAAGATAGACAGGGAGGGATCGGGGAGCTGTTTTTT. This encodes CASSQDRQGGIGELFF.

This clone was counted a single time. J is TRBJ2-3 and V is TRBV5-1; D tentatively fits TRBD1 or TRBD2 (5 bases each). The germline gives CDR1 SGHRS, CDR2 YFSETQ. CDR3 length: 13 amino acids. V shed 4 bases and J shed 0 bases, with 6 bases lying between them. The CDR3 sequence: CASSRDSTDTQYF. The CDR3 DNA follows: TGCGCCAGCAGCCGGGACAGCACAGATACGCAGTATTTT.

Only a few counts were recorded for this clone. The genes are TRBV21-1 and TRBJ1-4; the table's D call TRBD1 went unverified against the DNA. TRBV21-1 is designated a pseudogene. The CDR3 runs to 16 residues. The CDR3 protein is CASSKKGDRDIEKLFF. CDR3 coding DNA: TGTGCCAGCAGCAAGAAGGGGGACAGGGATATTGAAAAACTGTTTTTT.

In nucleotides, the CDR3 is TGTGCCAGCAGTGAAGCGTATAGGGCCAACTATGGCTACACCTTC. Translation: CASSEAYRANYGYTF. The rearrangement links TRBV6-1 to TRBJ1-2; D gene unclear. Trimming cost V 0 bases and J 2 bases, with 10 bases left between them. The germline V gene has CDR1 MNHNS and CDR2 SASEGT. The CDR3 covers 15 residues.

In this sample, this clone turned up once. The chain recombines TRBV7-9 with TRBJ1-1, with D uncertain. The CDR3 totals 17 residues. The germline V and J ends were trimmed by 4 bases and 11 bases, with 29 bases remaining between them. Germline V CDR1 and CDR2: SEHNR, FQNEAQ (reference sequence). The CDR3 loop is CASSSPSLTTVLSEAFF. Written as DNA, the CDR3 is TGTGCCAGCAGCTCTCCCTCGCTCACGACGGTCCTCTCAGAGGCTTTCTTT.

The chain is built from TRBV28 and TRBJ1-1; the D is unclear. V lost 5 bases, J lost 3 bases, and 19 bases lay in between. Germline-derived CDR1 and CDR2 are MDHEN and SYDVKM. The CDR3 has 16 amino acids. The CDR3 loop reads CASSPSTGWVYTEAFF. CDR3 nucleotide sequence: TGTGCCAGCAGTCCCTCGACGGGGTGGGTTTACACTGAAGCTTTCTTT.

This chain's CDR3 is CAWSARRGGSVDEQYF. The CDR3 DNA sequence: TGTGCCTGGAGTGCAAGGAGAGGGGGTTCGGTCGACGAGCAGTACTTC. The chain is built from TRBV30 and TRBJ2-7; maybe TRBD1 (6 bases). In germline, CDR1 is GTSNPN, CDR2 SVGIG (reference sequence). The CDR3 has 16 residues. With 1 base removed from V and 5 bases from J, the gap between germline ends came to 21 bases.

J is TRBJ2-7 and V is TRBV7-2, with D maybe TRBD2 (5 bases). V lost 4 bases, J lost 1 base, and 8 bases lay in between. Germline V gives CDR1 SGHTA, CDR2 FQGNSA. This CDR3 is 13 amino acids long. In nucleotides, the CDR3 is TGTGCCAGCAGCTCGCCGGGATCCTACGAGCAGTACTTC. The encoded protein is CASSSPGSYEQYF. The whole variable domain, filled in from reference TRBV7-2 and TRBJ2-7, reads GAGVSQSPSNKVTEKGKDVELRCDPISGHTALYWYRQSLGQGLEFLIYFQGNSAPDKSGLPSDRFSAERTGGSVSTLTIQRTQQEDSAVYLCASSSPGSYEQYFGPGTRLTVT.

The rearrangement uses TRBV14 and TRBJ2-1, with a weak D call TRBD2 (6 bases). The CDR3 is 18 residues long. Germline loops: CDR1 SGHDN, CDR2 FVKESK. V was clipped by 0 bases and J by 7 bases, with 22 bases between them. The CDR3 coding sequence is TGTGCCAGCAGCCAAGAAAGTTTGGGACTGGTGTTTATGAATGAGCAGTTCTTC. This codes for CASSQESLGLVFMNEQFF.

V and J are TRBV28 and TRBJ2-7; D is unclear. Germline CDR1 and CDR2: MDHEN and SYDVKM. The V and J ends lost 5 bases and 0 bases respectively, with 14 bases between them. The CDR3 contains 15 residues. DNA for the CDR3: TGTGCCAGCAGTCCCCCTCATATGTCCTCCTACGAGCAGTACTTC. Its protein is CASSPPHMSSYEQYF. The full variable domain, in which reference TRBV28 and TRBJ2-7 provide the parts outside the CDR3, is DVKVTQSSRYLVKRTGEKVFLECVQDMDHENMFWYRQDPGLGLRLIYFSYDVKMKEKGDIPEGYSVSREKKERFSLILESASTNQTSMYLCASSPPHMSSYEQYFGPGTRLTVT.

The chain has TRBV5-4 and TRBJ1-3, with 8 bases aligning to TRBD1. Germline CDR1 and CDR2: SGHNT and YYREEE (reference sequence). CDR3 size: 15 residues. The V and J ends lost 2 bases and 4 bases, in that order; junction bases with no gene match: 5. CDR3 sequence: CASSFGQGWGNTIYF. CDR3 sequence (DNA): TGTGCCAGCAGCTTCGGACAGGGTTGGGGAAACACCATATATTTT.

The V call is TRBV9, the J call TRBJ1-3; 7 bases are a match to TRBD1. Unmatched junction bases numbered 9, after V lost 3 bases and J lost 9 bases. Germline V CDR1 and CDR2: SGDLS, YYNGEE. There are 14 residues in the CDR3. CDR3 in DNA: TGTGCCAGCAGCGCGGGGACAGCCGGCACCACCATATATTTT. This gives the protein CASSAGTAGTTIYF.

V usage is TRBV2 and J usage is TRBJ2-3; a weak D match, TRBD2 (6 bases). V lost 3 bases and J 3 bases, leaving 13 bases between the germline ends. Germline CDR1 and CDR2: SNHLY and FYNNEI. This CDR3 is built from 15 residues. CDR3 in amino acids: CASSEEGLATDTQYF. The CDR3 DNA sequence: TGTGCCAGCAGTGAGGAGGGACTGGCGACAGATACGCAGTATTTT.

The chain employs TRBV7-2 and TRBJ2-1; D is ambiguous. The CDR3 has 15 amino acids. Germline CDR1 reads SGHTA; CDR2 reads FQGNSA. V gave up 3 bases and J gave up 0 bases, with 9 bases separating them. The CDR3 is CASSFSRSSYNEQFF. The DNA of the CDR3 is TGTGCCAGCAGCTTTAGTCGGTCCTCCTACAATGAGCAGTTCTTC.

The CDR3 nucleotides are TGTGCCAGCAGCTCACCCCAGGGAGGGGACTATGGCTACACCTTC. Encoded protein: CASSSPQGGDYGYTF. This chain uses TRBV5-6 with TRBJ1-2, with D possibly being TRBD1 (5 bases). The V gene lost 3 bases and the J gene lost 3 bases, with 15 bases spanning the gap. The CDR3 is 15 residues long. Germline V gene lookup returns CDR1 SGHDT and CDR2 YYEEEE. Drawing the rest from reference TRBV5-6 and TRBJ1-2, the complete variable domain is DAGVTQSPTHLIKTRGQQVTLRCSPKSGHDTVSWYQQALGQGPQFIFQYYEEEERQRGNFPDRFSGHQFPNYSSELNVNALLLGDSALYLCASSSPQGGDYGYTFGSGTRLTVV.

This clone was counted between two and nine times. V and J are TRBV5-4 and TRBJ1-2; 7 bases are shared with TRBD1. V lost 0 bases and J lost 3; bases outside the gene matches: 2. This CDR3 is built from 14 residues. Germline values: CDR1 SGHNT, CDR2 YYREEE (reference sequence). The CDR3 sequence: CASSLEQGHYGYTF. The DNA for the CDR3 is TGTGCCAGCAGCTTGGAACAGGGGCACTATGGCTACACCTTC.

The V call is TRBV13, the J call TRBJ2-7; TRBD1 matches at 8 bases. V gave up 5 bases and J gave up 1 base; unmatched junction bases: 7. Looked up from germline, CDR1 is PRHDT and CDR2 is FYEKMQ (reference sequence). This CDR3 region has 15 residues. The DNA for the CDR3 is TGTGCCAGCAGCATTATCCAGGGGGCTTCCTACGAGCAGTACTTC. Translating it yields CASSIIQGASYEQYF. Based on the CDR3 plus reference TRBV13 and TRBJ2-7, the full variable domain is AAGVIQSPRHLIKEKRETATLKCYPIPRHDTVYWYQQGPGQDPQFLISFYEKMQSDKGSIPDRFSAQQFSDYHSELNMSSLELGDSALYFCASSIIQGASYEQYFGPGTRLTVT.

The gene calls are TRBV29-1 and TRBJ1-1; a possible D gene is TRBD1 (5 bases). Germline CDR1 is SQVTM and CDR2 is ANQGSEA. This CDR3 is 14 amino acids long. V was clipped by 3 bases and J by 2 bases, with 13 bases between them. This CDR3 reads CSVDAPGHNTEAFF. The CDR3 nucleotides read TGCAGCGTTGATGCCCCAGGGCACAACACTGAAGCTTTCTTT.

As regards this clone: Other DNA sequences within the sample encode an identical CDR3. This sequence joins TRBV6-1 and TRBJ1-5; a weak D match, TRBD1 (5 bases). The CDR3 contains 16 residues. Per germline, CDR1 MNHNS and CDR2 SASEGT. Trimming removed 4 bases from V and 2 bases from J, with 15 bases in between. The CDR3 DNA sequence: TGTGCCAGCAGTGGACGCGGGGCGGGGGGCAATCAGCCCCAGCATTTT. It specifies CASSGRGAGGNQPQHF.

J is TRBJ2-3 and V is TRBV18; 7 bases are shared with TRBD1. V lost 6 bases, J lost 0 bases, and 9 bases stayed unmatched. Germline CDR1 and CDR2: KGHSH and LQKENI. This CDR3 spans 16 amino acids. CDR3 nucleotide sequence: TGTGCCAGCTCTTCGCCCAGGGGGTTCAGCACAGATACGCAGTATTTT. Translating gives CASSSPRGFSTDTQYF. Using reference TRBV18 and TRBJ2-3 for the parts outside the CDR3, the full variable domain is NAGVMQNPRHLVRRRGQEARLRCSPMKGHSHVYWYRQLPEEGLKFMVYLQKENIIDESGMPKERFSAEFPKEGPSILRIQQVVRGDSAAYFCASSSPRGFSTDTQYFGPGTRLTVL.

The CDR3 sequence: CASSQVRDTQYF. The CDR3 DNA follows: TGTGCCAGCAGCCAAGTCAGAGATACGCAGTATTTT. J is TRBJ2-3 and V is TRBV14; D remains ambiguous. V dropped 1 base and J dropped 5 bases, with 4 bases sitting between them. The germline gives CDR1 SGHDN, CDR2 FVKESK. The CDR3 contains 12 residues.

V usage is TRBV19 and J usage is TRBJ2-5, with a tentative D call TRBD2 (5 bases). CDR3 length: 13 amino acids. From germline, CDR1 is LNHDA and CDR2 SQIVND (reference sequence). With 3 bases removed from V and 7 bases from J, the gap between germline ends came to 12 bases. CDR3 DNA: TGTGCCAGTAGTATCGCTAGCCGTGGGACCCAGTACTTC. Its protein product is CASSIASRGTQYF.

This rearrangement joins TRBV18 to TRBJ1-3; TRBD1 is a possible D gene (5 bases). The CDR3 is 17 residues long. CDR1 and CDR2 from the germline V gene are KGHSH and LQKENI. Trimming left V 4 bases short and J 0 bases short, with 16 bases between. CDR3: CASSLILGDSSGNTIYF. CDR3 DNA: TGTGCCAGCTCACTCATCCTCGGTGACAGCTCTGGAAACACCATATATTTT.

V is TRBV30 and J is TRBJ1-3; 7 nucleotides align to TRBD1. V shed 2 bases and J 1 base; nucleotides not matched to a gene: 5. CDR3 length: 15 amino acids. Germline CDR1 GTSNPN, CDR2 SVGIG (reference sequence). The CDR3 spells CAWSHGGQSGNTIYF. The CDR3 DNA sequence: TGTGCCTGGAGTCACGGGGGACAGTCTGGAAACACCATATATTTT.

The gene calls are TRBV5-1 and TRBJ1-5, with TRBD1 matching over 10 bases. The J segment lost 4 bases and the V segment lost 4 bases, leaving 2 bases of the junction unmatched. The V gene's germline CDR1 is SGHRS and CDR2 YFSETQ. The CDR3 loop spans 14 amino acids. CDR3 region: CASSVGQGNQPQHF. The DNA of the CDR3 is TGCGCCAGCAGCGTGGGACAGGGGAATCAGCCCCAGCATTTT.

This clone was seen once. DNA for the CDR3: TGTGCCAGTAGTCAAGGACTATCTGGGGCCAACGTCCTGACTTTC. Its translation: CASSQGLSGANVLTF. This chain joins TRBV19 and TRBJ2-6; D possibly corresponds to TRBD2 (6 bases). Looked up from germline, CDR1 is LNHDA and CDR2 is SQIVND (reference sequence). The CDR3 spans 15 residues. Trimming pared 5 bases from V and 1 base from J, leaving 9 bases between. The full variable domain, in which reference TRBV19 and TRBJ2-6 provide the parts outside the CDR3, is DGGITQSPKYLFRKEGQNVTLSCEQNLNHDAMYWYRQDPGQGLRLIYYSQIVNDFQKGDIAEGYSVSREKKESFPLTVTSAQKNPTAFYLCASSQGLSGANVLTFGAGSRLTVL.

This clone was observed once. This chain uses TRBV5-1 with TRBJ1-4; TRBD1 matches at 7 bases. Trimming at V came to 1 base and at J to 5 bases, leaving 8 bases not matched to a gene. The CDR3 is 16 residues long. CDR1 is SGHRS, CDR2 YFSETQ, per germline. DNA for the CDR3: TGCGCCAGCAGCTTGAAGGGGACAGTCGAAAATGAAAAACTGTTTTTT. The encoded protein is CASSLKGTVENEKLFF.